This T cell receptor beta chain came from a study of cytomegalovirus exposure and HLA in healthy donors listed by TCRdb under 2017. For context, the study as a whole: According to an earlier analysis of several hundred of the donors, 200 million or so T cells yielded roughly 110 million unique TCR beta sequences and about 300 Gb of sequence data. An early release covering 500 to 750 HLA-typed donors comprised 250 to 350 gigabases of sequencing data and some 79 million unique TCR sequences. Among the roughly 390 genotyped donors, 75% to 90% belonged to the genetic ancestry cluster associated with self-reported Caucasian donors. The study was designed to test whether signatures of past pathogen exposure could be identified by cataloging public T cell receptors. The study used immunosequencing to profile the T cell repertoires of about 670 subjects and linked those repertoires to cytomegalovirus serostatus. A separate validation cohort of over a hundred different subjects was used in addition to the approximately 700-subject first cohort. To predict cytomegalovirus infection status, the study combined high-throughput TCR immunosequencing, statistical association of individual TCRs with disease status, and machine learning. A later analysis re-examined previously published TCR beta repertoires from 610 or so donors and added high-resolution HLA genotyping to investigate patterns of TCR occurrence. The later analysis used no new phenotypic data to find candidate immune exposures, relying instead on TCR beta sequences and their occurrence across donors. In an earlier analysis of around 540 of the donors, high-throughput TCR beta sequencing was used to judge whether each TCR beta V gene segment behaved as functional or pseudogenic. Donor age, sex, ethnicity and CMV serostatus were collected together with the repertoire data. A later genetic analysis took genome-wide SNP genotypes for about 55% of the 666 donors and used that subset as a discovery cohort. Every repertoire in the discovery cohort had been generated on one and the same sequencing platform. HLA typing included class I and class II loci at four-digit resolution. Typing coverage varied by locus: about 620-630 donors for A, B, C, DRB1 and DQB1; approximately 500 for DQA1; approximately 610 for DPA1; 450 to 480 for DPB1. Several DR-DQ haplotypes were handled as single units for association and clustering because linkage in the cohort was strong. Among a few hundred genotyped donors of the cohort, an average of approximately 230,000 unique TCR beta nucleotide sequences were sequenced per donor, 15% to 20% of them non-productive.

Points the paper makes about the study in general: In a later genetic analysis, fewer N-insertions in productive TCRs were reported among donors in an Asian-associated ancestry cluster than the roughly 640-donor mean. In a later analysis, several top co-occurrence clusters were reported to appear linked to parvovirus B19, influenza, CMV and Epstein-Barr virus. HLA typing was unavailable for some donors at each locus, so association tests used only the typed subset. Across donors, most TCR sequences were observed very rarely, whereas some public TCRs were present in many individuals. For the cohort, immune exposure information was limited to CMV serostatus. Broadly in line with IMGT annotations, most TCR beta V segments showed up in productive rearrangements about 87% or about 30% of the time in an earlier analysis of several hundred of the donors. In the study, 164 TCR beta chains were listed as associated with cytomegalovirus. When HLA alleles, especially DR and DQ, strongly co-occurred, TCR associations were difficult to assign to individual alleles. Only TCR beta chains were sequenced in this cohort, and the absence of alpha or paired-chain data limited detectable features. The sequencing pipeline was judged likely to have produced a cluster of highly shared sequence variants as a technical artifact. Roughly uniform sequencing depth across donors was assumed in presence/absence analyses, although this assumption may not hold. A further reported finding was that TCR beta sequences accurately predicted the HLA-A and HLA-B alleles for most subjects in the first cohort. Specific HLA alleles were associated with over 15,000 TCR beta sequences at a false discovery rate of 0.05 in a later analysis. According to a later analysis, TCR association rates differed among HLA loci, with DRB1 alleles showing the most associated TCRs and HLA-C alleles showing the fewest. The earlier analysis of 450 to 700 of the donors excluded over 15 rarely observed V segments, including chromosome 9 orphons, because counts were too low. In a later genetic analysis, a missense DCLRE1C variant was associated with V-gene and J-gene trimming of TCR beta chains, and the association was replicated in an independent cohort. In a later analysis, most CMV-associated TCR beta chains were found to appear HLA-restricted, with HLA associations seemingly driven largely by CMV exposure. Some IMGT-functional V segments, including TRBV6-2 and TRBV6-3, could not be distinguished by the 87-base-pair reads and were therefore excluded. The classifier was reported to diagnose cytomegalovirus status with high specificity and sensitivity in both the original cohort and the validation cohort. In a later analysis, HLA-associated TCR beta chains were found to be more clonally expanded and to have lower generation probabilities than equally common non-associated chains. The authors suggested that the approach could potentially be extended to other disease states and immunological phenotypes. In vitro tests confirmed that a few of the cytomegalovirus-associated TCR beta chains recognize cytomegalovirus antigens. Linkage disequilibrium might explain the correlated functional status among segregating V segments, but an unknown experimental factor could not be ruled out.

V sheds 3 bases and J sheds 2 bases, leaving 8 bases between their ends. The CDR3, cysteine through phenylalanine, is 13 amino acids long. Of all the DNA, just the CDR3 is kept, 39 bases in frame from base 1. The germline V gene specifies SGHVS as CDR1 and FQNEAQ as CDR2. The cohort consisted of some 730 healthy bone marrow donors. Cohort members were all nominally healthy when sampled, although unrecorded immune exposures were likely present. The donor was CMV seronegative and belonged to the group of 320 or so seronegative cohort members. A peripheral blood sample was provided by each donor, and peripheral blood mononuclear cells were used for TCR beta sequencing. The Qiagen DNeasy Blood Extraction Kit was used to extract genomic DNA from the blood cell samples. Library preparation used the immunoSEQ multiplex PCR assay. For the multiplex PCR, a mixture combining 60 forward primers for TCR Vbeta segments and 13 reverse primers for TCR Jbeta segments was used. Amplification of the CDR3 region of rearranged TCR beta genes was performed with a multiplex PCR assay on genomic DNA. Amplified TCR beta libraries were sequenced as 87-base-pair reads on the Illumina HiSeq System. For the original study's pipeline: In a later analysis, tens of millions of unique TCR beta chains were counted across the roughly 700 repertoires, and roughly 11 million of these chains were shared by at least two donors. Raw reads were error-corrected and collapsed into unique sequences by a nearest-neighbor algorithm in which closely related sequences were merged to remove PCR and sequencing errors. V, D and J gene segments were assigned by aligning CDR3 sequences to IMGT reference sequences. Each retained sequence needed at least a six-nucleotide match to both a V gene segment and a J gene segment. A rearrangement was called productive if the CDR3 had no stop codons and remained in frame with V and J, and every other rearrangement was called non-productive. CDR3 was defined according to IMGT convention as the region running from the second conserved V-encoded cysteine to the conserved J-encoded phenylalanine. In an earlier analysis of more than 550 of the donors, sequences lacking an unambiguous match to a single V gene segment were excluded. In an earlier analysis of 450 to 700 of the donors, V segments were called functional above 56.7% productive rearrangements and were called segregating when the between-donor standard deviation exceeded 5%. A statistical classification framework was built for diagnosing cytomegalovirus status from the catalog of TCR beta chain sequences. A later analysis assigned V and J genes by comparing TCR nucleotide sequences with IMGT/GENE-DB human TR gene sequences. Using the TCRdist pipeline, a later analysis assigned CDR3 sequences along with most-parsimonious VDJ recombination scenarios. In a later analysis, every TCR beta chain was defined by the combination of its CDR3 amino acid sequence and its V-gene family, and reads without a unique V-gene family were dropped. In a later analysis, some 600 highly shared, low-generation-probability nucleotide sequences were removed to address suspected cross-contamination and a sequencing artifact. A later analysis calculated a clonal expansion index for each public chain from normalized within-repertoire ranks of inferred template counts. A later analysis computed generation probabilities with a VDJ recombination model fitted to out-of-frame rearrangements, and checked the results against IGoR. Hypergeometric tests were used in a later analysis to score TCR-TCR, TCR-HLA and TCR-CMV co-occurrence, with a repertoire-size bias correction applied to the TCR pairs. In a later analysis, false discovery rates were estimated by permuting HLA or CMV assignments 20 times. In a later analysis, co-occurring TCRs were grouped with DBSCAN, and TCRdist sequence similarity was added when clustering was performed within HLA-allele-positive subsets. For co-occurrence clustering, repertoires with fewer than 30,000 or more than 120,000 public chains were excluded, along with roughly 5 repertoires with anomalous nucleotide sharing. TCRdb took over this immuneACCESS table, retaining in-frame rearrangements with V and J assigned. Such tables are incomplete; in checked studies, under half of the missing clones stem from an unresolved V gene, and the remainder is unexplained. V and J calls and clone size follow that table, whereas D and trimming were derived from the DNA. Present in this sample are roughly 150,000 clones, around 85% of which were seen just once. The ten biggest clones cover approximately 2.2% of the sample.

About this clone itself: The antigen this receptor binds is unknown. Per-base qualities were not stored, and no clone one base away is much larger.

The chain is made from TRBV7-8 and TRBJ2-7; TRBD1 is perhaps the D gene, given 6 matching bases. This clonotype was obtained from a male donor in good health and CMV-seronegative. The specimen was PBMCs. This receptor carries the CDR3 CASSFSGAYEQYF. The nucleotide sequence is TGTGCCAGCAGCTTCTCAGGGGCCTACGAGCAGTACTTC.